This note documents a single TCR beta chain sequence. No antigen is known for it. Trimming took 4 bases from V and 8 from J, leaving 35 bases between them. In germline, CDR1 is SQVTM, CDR2 ANQGSEA. CDR3 size: 19 residues. These data come from a study of T-cell reconstitution after alpha-beta-depleted transplantation in children. Unique molecular identifiers were used in preparing the TCRbeta library. One entry per CDR3 protein results from TCRdb running MiXCR on the PCR reads. Of 250,000 to 400,000 distinct CDR3 sequences detected, roughly 25% appear once; the ten largest clones hold over 9.5%. Overall study findings and caveats: Expanded clones from the graft, numbering several hundred, reportedly supplied alpha-beta T cells about two months after transplant. There were some patients whose high TCRbeta diversity at day 60 came from surviving recipient T cells and thymic progenitors. Newly made T cells mostly supplied T-cell counts and diversity one year after transplant.

V and J are TRBV29-1 and TRBJ1-2; D is uncertain. Here the sequenced sample was PBMCs, mostly from graft donor cells, taken 180 days after TCRalphabeta/CD19-depleted stem cell transplant. The TCR originated in a male patient younger than 18 who had a stem cell transplant for acute lymphoblastic leukemia, so the T cells may come from the graft donor. For the CDR3, the DNA is TGCAGCGTTGTTGCGGGTAGTCCGAAGGAGACTGGAGCGAGCTGGGGCTACACCTTC. This codes for CSVVAGSPKETGASWGYTF. The whole variable domain, remainder taken from reference TRBV29-1 and TRBJ1-2, is SAVISQKPSRDICQRGTSLTIQCQVDSQVTMMFWYRQQPGQSLTLIATANQGSEATYESGFVIDKFPISRPNLTFSTLTVSNMSPEDSSIYLCSVVAGSPKETGASWGYTFGSGTRLTVV.